This T cell receptor (beta chain) derives from a study of shared T cell receptors in the human thymus. There are 14 residues in the CDR3. Germline loops: CDR1 ENHRY, CDR2 SYGVKD. V dropped 6 bases and J dropped 2 bases, with 13 bases sitting between them. Data came from immunoSEQ multiplex PCR; TCRdb stores just in-frame clones and leaves some out. The sample shows hundreds of thousands of clones, about 90% of them seen only once. These same data were also listed under a study on human thymus T cells.

The chain carries TRBV10-3 and TRBJ1-2, with D unresolved. This receptor was taken from a boy younger than two with a congenital heart defect. The sample comprised thymocytes. DNA for the CDR3: TGTGCCATCAGGCACCGGGTCTCAAACTATGGCTACACCTTC. Protein sequence: CAIRHRVSNYGYTF.